Listed below are T cell receptor beta chains from one sample, sequenced in a study of shared T cell receptors in the human thymus. Sequencing was performed with immunoSEQ multiplex PCR; in TCRdb, only in-frame clones are kept and a portion is missing. The sample contains approximately 730,000 clones, approximately 85% of which appear only once. This sample also appeared in a second study, on human thymus T cells.

The sample was thymocytes. The source of these receptors is a girl under three years old with a congenital heart defect. Both conserved end residues are part of each CDR3. The D gene is left open where the match is weak. Clone size is stated in some rows and not others, as once, few, many or a class when expanded.

d_gene	v_gene	abundance	j_gene	CDR3aa	CDR3nt
-	TRBV19	-	TRBJ1-2	CASRRQGHRPIDGYTF	TGTGCCAGTAGGCGTCAGGGGCACCGGCCGATTGATGGCTACACCTTC
-	TRBV6-1	-	TRBJ1-2	CASSESPGHYGYTF	TGTGCCAGCAGTGAATCCCCAGGCCACTATGGCTACACCTTC
-	TRBV27	-	TRBJ1-4	CASRPAFDGVATNEKLFF	TGTGCCAGTAGACCAGCGTTTGACGGAGTTGCAACTAATGAAAAACTGTTTTTT
TRBD1	TRBV5-1	few	TRBJ1-2	CASSTWDSESGYGYTF	TGCGCCAGCAGCACGTGGGACAGCGAATCCGGCTATGGCTACACCTTC
-	TRBV15	-	TRBJ2-5	CATSIFGRATQYF	TGTGCCACCAGCATATTTGGCAGGGCCACCCAGTACTTC
TRBD1	TRBV9	-	TRBJ1-6	CASSPTRVQGNSPLHF	TGTGCCAGCAGCCCCACCCGGGTACAGGGGAATTCACCCCTCCACTTT
-	TRBV7-9	once	TRBJ1-1	CASRRTGLNTEAFF	TGTGCCAGCCGGAGAACAGGACTGAACACTGAAGCTTTCTTT
TRBD2	TRBV4-1	once	TRBJ2-1	CASSQPFGIAGGSAYNEQFF	TGCGCCAGCAGCCAACCCTTTGGCATAGCGGGGGGATCAGCCTACAATGAGCAGTTCTTC
TRBD1	TRBV19	-	TRBJ1-6	CASSIGDSPNSPLHF	TGTGCCAGTAGTATAGGGGACAGTCCCAATTCACCCCTCCACTTT
TRBD1	TRBV5-4	once	TRBJ2-5	CASSEGTGKLETQYF	TGTGCCAGCAGCGAGGGGACAGGGAAGTTGGAGACCCAGTACTTC
-	TRBV27	few	TRBJ2-1	CASSVQGNGLHEQFF	TGTGCCAGCAGTGTACAGGGTAATGGCCTCCATGAGCAGTTCTTC
-	TRBV19	-	TRBJ1-1	CASSGRGTAEAFF	TGTGCCAGTAGTGGGCGGGGAACAGCTGAAGCTTTCTTT
-	TRBV15	once	TRBJ2-3	CATSARAGTPIPYTQYF	TGTGCCACCAGCGCCCGGGCCGGGACTCCCATCCCCTATACGCAGTATTTT
-	TRBV19	-	TRBJ1-3	CASSIGPSSGNTIYF	TGTGCCAGTAGTATTGGGCCCTCTTCTGGAAACACCATATATTTT
-	TRBV9	-	TRBJ1-3	CASSSYRSGNTIYF	TGTGCCAGCAGCTCCTACCGCTCTGGAAACACCATATATTTT
-	TRBV14	-	TRBJ2-7	CASSQAPTGSSYEQYF	TGTGCCAGCAGCCAAGCCCCGACGGGTAGTTCCTACGAGCAGTACTTC
TRBD2	TRBV9	-	TRBJ2-1	CASSATSGGPIGAFF	TGTGCCAGCAGCGCGACTAGCGGGGGGCCCATCGGTGCGTTCTTC
TRBD1	TRBV7-9	-	TRBJ1-1	CASSPPGQPRGDTEAFF	TGTGCCAGCAGCCCCCCGGGACAGCCAAGGGGAGACACTGAAGCTTTCTTT
-	TRBV19	-	TRBJ1-6	CASSIPGGSPLHF	TGTGCCAGTAGTATCCCCGGGGGGTCACCCCTCCACTTT
-	TRBV6-1	few	TRBJ1-1	CASSEARENTEAFF	TGTGCCAGCAGTGAAGCGCGAGAGAACACTGAAGCTTTCTTT
-	TRBV11-2	-	TRBJ2-7	CASSLTYSYEQYF	TGTGCCAGCAGCCTTACTTACAGCTACGAGCAGTACTTC
-	TRBV4-3	once	TRBJ1-4	CASSAAYRATNEKLFF	TGCGCCAGCAGCGCAGCCTACAGGGCAACTAATGAAAAACTGTTTTTT
TRBD1	TRBV7-9	-	TRBJ2-2	CASSLRQGRNTGELFF	TGTGCCAGCAGCTTACGACAGGGGAGGAACACCGGGGAGCTGTTTTTT
-	TRBV7-3	once	TRBJ2-5	CASSLGIPGLSPQYF	TGTGCCAGCAGCTTAGGGATACCGGGACTCTCTCCCCAGTACTTC
TRBD1	TRBV28	-	TRBJ1-1	CASSLIGQGAFF	TGTGCCAGCAGTTTGATAGGACAGGGAGCTTTCTTT
-	TRBV6-1	-	TRBJ2-2	CASRDFCTGELFF	TGTGCCAGCAGAGACTTTTGCACCGGGGAGCTGTTTTTT
TRBD1	TRBV28	-	TRBJ1-1	CASKKRDRGGTEAFF	TGTGCCAGCAAAAAGAGGGACAGGGGGGGAACTGAAGCTTTCTTT
-	TRBV6-4	-	TRBJ1-6	CASREFRGVNSPLHF	TGTGCCAGCAGAGAGTTTCGGGGAGTTAATTCACCCCTCCACTTT